This is a list of T cell receptor beta chains from one sample in a study of shared clonotypes between healthy human individuals. Data came from immunoSEQ multiplex PCR; TCRdb stores just in-frame clones and leaves some out. The sample consists of roughly 170,000 clones, over 50% of them appearing once. The sequencing sample was made of memory CD4+ T cells sorted from blood. These receptors came from a man in his thirties or forties in good health. The CDR3 runs from the conserved cysteine through the conserved F or W. The order of the fields is J gene, D gene, clone size, V gene, CDR3 DNA, CDR3 protein. The D gene is left open where the match is weak. Clone size appears in some rows only: once, few, many, or a class for an expanded clone.

j_call: TRBJ2-3; d_call: -; clone_size: -; v_call: TRBV20-1; cdr3_nt: TGCAGTGTCAGAGATACGCAGTATTTT; cdr3_aa: CSVRDTQYF
j_call: TRBJ2-3; d_call: TRBD2; clone_size: -; v_call: TRBV15; cdr3_nt: TGTGCCACCAGCAGAGACCCGGGAGGGAGTAGGTCCGATACGCAGTATTTT; cdr3_aa: CATSRDPGGSRSDTQYF
j_call: TRBJ2-7; d_call: TRBD2; clone_size: -; v_call: TRBV18; cdr3_nt: TGTGCCAGCTCACCAGCGGGAGGGCCGTACGAGCAGTACTTC; cdr3_aa: CASSPAGGPYEQYF
j_call: TRBJ2-7; d_call: -; clone_size: -; v_call: TRBV23-1; cdr3_nt: TGCGCCAGCAGTCAACCAGACTCCTACGAGCAGTACTTC; cdr3_aa: CASSQPDSYEQYF
j_call: TRBJ2-7; d_call: -; clone_size: -; v_call: TRBV11-2; cdr3_nt: TGTGCCAGCAGCTTAAGACGGGGAGGGGGAAGCTCCTACGAGCAGTACTTC; cdr3_aa: CASSLRRGGGSSYEQYF
j_call: TRBJ2-1; d_call: TRBD2; clone_size: -; v_call: TRBV7-2; cdr3_nt: TGTGCCAGCAGCTTAGGGACTAGCGGGAGGGCTACGGATGAGCAGTTCTTC; cdr3_aa: CASSLGTSGRATDEQFF
j_call: TRBJ1-2; d_call: TRBD1; clone_size: -; v_call: TRBV5-1; cdr3_nt: TGCGCCAGCAGTCAAGGGACAGGGGGATATGCTAACTATGGCTACACCTTC; cdr3_aa: CASSQGTGGYANYGYTF
j_call: TRBJ1-2; d_call: -; clone_size: few; v_call: TRBV27; cdr3_nt: TGTGCCAGCAGTTCCCCACCATCTCAGGGCTACACCTTC; cdr3_aa: CASSSPPSQGYTF
j_call: TRBJ1-3; d_call: -; clone_size: -; v_call: TRBV6-5; cdr3_nt: TGTGCCAGCAGTTACCGGACAGCCTCTGGAAACACCATATATTTT; cdr3_aa: CASSYRTASGNTIYF
j_call: TRBJ1-4; d_call: -; clone_size: -; v_call: TRBV30; cdr3_nt: TGTGCCTGGAGTGTACTCGCCACTAATGAAAAACTGTTTTTT; cdr3_aa: CAWSVLATNEKLFF
j_call: TRBJ1-5; d_call: -; clone_size: -; v_call: TRBV6-1; cdr3_nt: TGTGCCAGCAGTGAAGCCGGGGGGCCCTATCAGCCCCAGCATTTT; cdr3_aa: CASSEAGGPYQPQHF
j_call: TRBJ2-1; d_call: TRBD1; clone_size: -; v_call: TRBV5-1; cdr3_nt: TGCGCCAGCAGCTTGACAGGGGATTCCTACAATGAGCAGTTCTTC; cdr3_aa: CASSLTGDSYNEQFF
j_call: TRBJ2-7; d_call: -; clone_size: -; v_call: TRBV11-2; cdr3_nt: TGTGCCAGCAGCTTAGAGGCAGAATACGAGCAGTACTTC; cdr3_aa: CASSLEAEYEQYF
j_call: TRBJ2-7; d_call: TRBD2; clone_size: -; v_call: TRBV6-1; cdr3_nt: TGTGCCAGCAGTGTAGCGGGGAGCCCCTACGAGCAGTACTTC; cdr3_aa: CASSVAGSPYEQYF
j_call: TRBJ2-1; d_call: -; clone_size: -; v_call: TRBV20-1; cdr3_nt: TGCAGTGCTAGAGCGGACGATGAGCAGTTCTTC; cdr3_aa: CSARADDEQFF
j_call: TRBJ2-6; d_call: TRBD2; clone_size: once; v_call: TRBV11-1; cdr3_nt: TGTGCCAGCAGCTCGGGACTAGCTTCTGGGGCCAACGTCCTGACTTTC; cdr3_aa: CASSSGLASGANVLTF
j_call: TRBJ2-5; d_call: -; clone_size: -; v_call: TRBV5-1; cdr3_nt: TGCGCCAGCAGCTATAATCAGGCCATGGGGGAGACCCAGTACTTC; cdr3_aa: CASSYNQAMGETQYF
j_call: TRBJ1-2; d_call: TRBD1; clone_size: many; v_call: TRBV2; cdr3_nt: TGTGCCAGCAGTGAAGAACAGGGGTATTGGGGCTACACCTTC; cdr3_aa: CASSEEQGYWGYTF
j_call: TRBJ2-3; d_call: -; clone_size: -; v_call: TRBV5-1; cdr3_nt: TGCGCCAGCAGCTTTTGGGGGAGAGATACGCAGTATTTT; cdr3_aa: CASSFWGRDTQYF
j_call: TRBJ2-7; d_call: TRBD1; clone_size: few; v_call: TRBV5-1; cdr3_nt: TGCGCCAGCAGCCCGGACAGGGAGTACGAGCAGTACTTC; cdr3_aa: CASSPDREYEQYF
j_call: TRBJ2-7; d_call: TRBD1; clone_size: -; v_call: TRBV5-4; cdr3_nt: TGTGCCAGCAGTTTACAGGGGGCCGTTTCGGAACAGTACTTC; cdr3_aa: CASSLQGAVSEQYF
j_call: TRBJ1-2; d_call: -; clone_size: once; v_call: TRBV5-1; cdr3_nt: TGCGCCAGCAGCTTGGGGGGGAATGGCTACACCTTC; cdr3_aa: CASSLGGNGYTF
j_call: TRBJ1-1; d_call: -; clone_size: -; v_call: TRBV5-1; cdr3_nt: TGCGCCAGCAGCTCCGCAGGGGCCAGAAACACTGAAGCTTTCTTT; cdr3_aa: CASSSAGARNTEAFF
j_call: TRBJ2-3; d_call: -; clone_size: -; v_call: TRBV5-1; cdr3_nt: TGCGCCAGCAGCCGAGGGGACACAGATACGCAGTATTTT; cdr3_aa: CASSRGDTDTQYF
j_call: TRBJ2-1; d_call: TRBD2; clone_size: many; v_call: TRBV2; cdr3_nt: TGTGCCAGCAGTGTGGGACTAGTTGAGTTCTTC; cdr3_aa: CASSVGLVEFF
j_call: TRBJ2-1; d_call: TRBD2; clone_size: -; v_call: TRBV9; cdr3_nt: TGTGCCAGCAGCGTAGACCTTTGGGCGGGAGTCATGAATGAGCAGTTCTTC; cdr3_aa: CASSVDLWAGVMNEQFF
j_call: TRBJ2-5; d_call: TRBD2; clone_size: many; v_call: TRBV4-2; cdr3_nt: TGTGCCAGCAGCCCCGGGGGGACCCAAGAGACCCAGTACTTC; cdr3_aa: CASSPGGTQETQYF
j_call: TRBJ2-7; d_call: -; clone_size: -; v_call: TRBV21-1; cdr3_nt: TGTGCCAGCAGTAGAACCCTGGCTAGCGGGAGGCCTTTCCCCTACGAGCAGTACTTC; cdr3_aa: CASSRTLASGRPFPYEQYF
j_call: TRBJ2-3; d_call: -; clone_size: -; v_call: TRBV28; cdr3_nt: TGTGCCAGCAGCGTCTACGGGAGCACAGATACGCAGTATTTT; cdr3_aa: CASSVYGSTDTQYF
j_call: TRBJ2-2; d_call: -; clone_size: -; v_call: TRBV18; cdr3_nt: TGTGCCAGCTCACAACATGCACAGATTATAAAGAACACCGGGGAGCTGTTTTTT; cdr3_aa: CASSQHAQIIKNTGELFF
j_call: TRBJ2-3; d_call: -; clone_size: few; v_call: TRBV5-1; cdr3_nt: TGCGCCAGCAGCTTGGAGTTAGTCCGGGATACGCAGTATTTT; cdr3_aa: CASSLELVRDTQYF
j_call: TRBJ2-2; d_call: TRBD2; clone_size: -; v_call: TRBV5-1; cdr3_nt: TGCGCCAGCAGCTTGGGGCTAGCGGGCACCGGGGAGCTGTTTTTT; cdr3_aa: CASSLGLAGTGELFF
j_call: TRBJ2-2; d_call: TRBD2; clone_size: -; v_call: TRBV4-3; cdr3_nt: TGCGCCAGCAGCCAAGAAGGGGTAGCGGGAGTTCTCGGGGAGCTGTTTTTT; cdr3_aa: CASSQEGVAGVLGELFF
j_call: TRBJ2-3; d_call: -; clone_size: -; v_call: TRBV18; cdr3_nt: TGTGCCAGCTCACCACCTGAATTTGGCCCAGATGGTACGCAGTATTTT; cdr3_aa: CASSPPEFGPDGTQYF
j_call: TRBJ2-5; d_call: -; clone_size: -; v_call: TRBV11-2; cdr3_nt: TGTGCCAGCAGCTTCGTCCAAGGGGGGCCACAAGAGACCCAGTACTTC; cdr3_aa: CASSFVQGGPQETQYF
j_call: TRBJ2-1; d_call: TRBD2; clone_size: -; v_call: TRBV6-1; cdr3_nt: TGTGCCAGCAGTGAGGTTGGCGGGAGCTTGGGTGAGCAGTTCTTC; cdr3_aa: CASSEVGGSLGEQFF
j_call: TRBJ2-7; d_call: TRBD1; clone_size: -; v_call: TRBV6-9; cdr3_nt: TGTGCCAGCAGTCCCCTGGGGGGACAGGGCCCCTACGAGCAGTACTTC; cdr3_aa: CASSPLGGQGPYEQYF
j_call: TRBJ2-3; d_call: -; clone_size: -; v_call: TRBV9; cdr3_nt: TGTGCCAGCAGCTGGGGGACGATCACAGATACGCAGTATTTT; cdr3_aa: CASSWGTITDTQYF
j_call: TRBJ2-7; d_call: -; clone_size: many; v_call: TRBV29-1; cdr3_nt: TGCAGCGTTGAAGTGTTGAGGGACGGGGAGCAGTACTTC; cdr3_aa: CSVEVLRDGEQYF
j_call: TRBJ2-5; d_call: TRBD2; clone_size: -; v_call: TRBV5-1; cdr3_nt: TGCGCCAGCAGCCCGAGGACTAGCGAGGTAGAGACCCAGTACTTC; cdr3_aa: CASSPRTSEVETQYF
j_call: TRBJ2-1; d_call: -; clone_size: many; v_call: TRBV7-9; cdr3_nt: TGTGCCAGCAGCCAAGCCCGGGGACTCGCCTACAATGAGCAGTTCTTC; cdr3_aa: CASSQARGLAYNEQFF
j_call: TRBJ2-7; d_call: -; clone_size: -; v_call: TRBV5-5; cdr3_nt: TGTGCCAGCAGCTCTCCGGGACGGGGGTTGGAGCAGTACTTC; cdr3_aa: CASSSPGRGLEQYF
j_call: TRBJ2-5; d_call: -; clone_size: -; v_call: TRBV5-1; cdr3_nt: TGCGCCAGCAGCTTGCAGGGTAGTGTTAGACGGGGAGAGACCCAGTACTTC; cdr3_aa: CASSLQGSVRRGETQYF
j_call: TRBJ1-1; d_call: -; clone_size: medium-sized; v_call: TRBV7-3; cdr3_nt: TGTGCCAGCAGCTTAAGGGCATTCGTGAACACTGAAGCTTTCTTT; cdr3_aa: CASSLRAFVNTEAFF
j_call: TRBJ2-7; d_call: -; clone_size: -; v_call: TRBV5-8; cdr3_nt: TGTGCCAGCAGCTTGGTTTTTACAGTTGAGCAGTACTTC; cdr3_aa: CASSLVFTVEQYF
j_call: TRBJ1-1; d_call: TRBD1; clone_size: -; v_call: TRBV28; cdr3_nt: TGTGCCAGCAGGTCAAGGGGGCGTGCTTTCTTT; cdr3_aa: CASRSRGRAFF
j_call: TRBJ2-3; d_call: -; clone_size: -; v_call: TRBV9; cdr3_nt: TGTGCCAGCAGCCCGGGACAACCCAGCACAGATACGCAGTATTTT; cdr3_aa: CASSPGQPSTDTQYF
j_call: TRBJ1-1; d_call: TRBD1; clone_size: -; v_call: TRBV2; cdr3_nt: TGTGCCAGCAGTGAACAGGGACAGGGCCTGAACACTGAAGCTTTCTTT; cdr3_aa: CASSEQGQGLNTEAFF
j_call: TRBJ2-6; d_call: -; clone_size: many; v_call: TRBV5-4; cdr3_nt: TGTGCCAGCAGCTTGGGAGCTACCGGGGCCAACGTCCTGACTTTC; cdr3_aa: CASSLGATGANVLTF
j_call: TRBJ2-7; d_call: -; clone_size: few; v_call: TRBV29-1; cdr3_nt: TGCAGCGTCCTGGCACAGCATTACGAGCAGTACTTC; cdr3_aa: CSVLAQHYEQYF